This T cell receptor (beta chain) derives from a study of cytomegalovirus exposure and HLA in healthy donors. Study findings and constraints: It was approximately 160 TCR beta chains that were listed as cytomegalovirus-associated. There was a cluster of highly shared sequence variants that was likely a sequencing artifact.

Healthy bone marrow donors made up the cohort. Use of 60 Vbeta and 13 Jbeta primers characterized the PCR. The method was immunoSEQ multiplex PCR; TCRdb's version includes in-frame clones alone and lacks a portion of them. The sample contains more than 150,000 clones, around 80% of which appear only once. A word on this clone: Its target is unknown.

CDR1 is LNHDA, CDR2 SQIVND, per germline (reference sequence). CDR3 length: 16 amino acids. V shed 4 bases, J shed 2 bases, and the junction held 11 bases outside the gene matches. This TCR came from a girl aged 5-17 years in good health and CMV-seropositive. This rearrangement joins TRBV19 to TRBJ2-7; 7 bases map to TRBD1. Sequencing input: PBMCs. CDR3 nucleotides: TGTGCCAGTAGTAGGAGTGGGGACAGCCAAACCTACGAGCAGTACTTC. It specifies CASSRSGDSQTYEQYF.